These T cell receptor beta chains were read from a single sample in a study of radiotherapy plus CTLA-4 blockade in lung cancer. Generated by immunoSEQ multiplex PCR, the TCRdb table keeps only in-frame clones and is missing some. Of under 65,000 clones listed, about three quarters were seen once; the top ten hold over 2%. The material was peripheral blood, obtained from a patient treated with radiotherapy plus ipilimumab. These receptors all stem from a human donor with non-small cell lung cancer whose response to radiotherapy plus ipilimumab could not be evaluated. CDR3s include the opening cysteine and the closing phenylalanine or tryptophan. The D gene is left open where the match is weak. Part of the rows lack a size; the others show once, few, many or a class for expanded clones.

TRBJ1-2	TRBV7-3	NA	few	CASSRSGGYGYTF	TGTGCCAGCAGCCGCTCGGGGGGCTATGGCTACACCTTC
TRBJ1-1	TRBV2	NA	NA	CASTKEGGFDTEAFF	TGTGCCAGCACCAAGGAAGGGGGATTTGACACTGAAGCTTTCTTT
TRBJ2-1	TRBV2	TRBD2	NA	CASSSTSGGWNEQFF	TGTGCCAGCTCCTCGACTAGCGGGGGTTGGAATGAGCAGTTCTTC
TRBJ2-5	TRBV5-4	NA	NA	CASSVHIQETQYF	TGTGCCAGCAGCGTGCACATCCAAGAGACCCAGTACTTC
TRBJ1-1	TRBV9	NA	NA	CASSVVGAQNTEAFF	TGTGCCAGCAGCGTAGTGGGGGCTCAGAACACTGAAGCTTTCTTT
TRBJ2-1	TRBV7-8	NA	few	CASASMTSYNEQFF	TGTGCCAGCGCTAGCATGACCTCCTACAATGAGCAGTTCTTC
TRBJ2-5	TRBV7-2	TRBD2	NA	CASSSAAGGPGETQYF	TGTGCCAGCAGCTCCGCAGCGGGGGGCCCCGGGGAGACCCAGTACTTC
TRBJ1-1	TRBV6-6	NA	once	CASSYPRENTEAFF	TGTGCCAGCAGTTACCCCCGAGAGAACACTGAAGCTTTCTTT
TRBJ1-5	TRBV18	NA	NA	CASSPQPKSGDQPQHF	TGTGCCAGCTCACCCCAGCCCAAATCAGGGGATCAGCCCCAGCATTTT
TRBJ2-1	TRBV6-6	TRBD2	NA	CASTGGSSYNEQFF	TGTGCCAGCACTGGCGGGAGCTCCTACAATGAGCAGTTCTTC
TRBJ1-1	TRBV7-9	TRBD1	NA	CAGSGGMNTEAFF	TGTGCCGGTTCAGGGGGCATGAACACTGAAGCTTTCTTT
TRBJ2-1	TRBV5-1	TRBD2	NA	CASSTTSGVYNEQFF	TGCGCCAGCAGCACCACTAGCGGGGTTTACAATGAGCAGTTCTTC
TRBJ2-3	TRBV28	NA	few	CASSTGTFTDTQYF	TGTGCCAGCAGTACTGGGACTTTCACAGATACGCAGTATTTT
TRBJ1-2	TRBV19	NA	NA	CASSRGGLVGFDGYTF	TGTGCCAGTAGTCGGGGGGGGTTGGTTGGTTTCGATGGCTACACCTTC
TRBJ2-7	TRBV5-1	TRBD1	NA	CASSMDREIYEQYF	TGCGCCAGCAGCATGGACAGGGAGATCTACGAGCAGTACTTC
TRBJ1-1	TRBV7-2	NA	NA	CASSRQNTEAFF	TGTGCCAGCAGCCGACAGAACACTGAAGCTTTCTTT
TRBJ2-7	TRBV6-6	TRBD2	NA	CASSTLSGKSSYEQYF	TGTGCCAGCAGTACTCTTAGCGGGAAGAGCTCCTACGAGCAGTACTTC
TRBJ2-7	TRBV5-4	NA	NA	CASSPDFRDYEQYF	TGTGCCAGCAGCCCAGATTTCAGGGACTACGAGCAGTACTTC
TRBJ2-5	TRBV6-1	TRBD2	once	CASSGAGGGQETQYF	TGTGCCAGCAGTGGGGCGGGGGGGGGCCAAGAGACCCAGTACTTC
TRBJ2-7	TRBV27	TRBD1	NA	CASSSPGQGIYEQYF	TGTGCCAGCAGTTCCCCGGGACAGGGGATCTACGAGCAGTACTTC
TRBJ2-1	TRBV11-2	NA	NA	CASSRDFQDNEQFF	TGTGCCAGCAGCCGGGACTTCCAGGACAATGAGCAGTTCTTC
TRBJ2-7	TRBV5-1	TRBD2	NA	CASSQSGSRSYEQYF	TGCGCCAGCAGCCAAAGCGGGAGTAGGTCCTACGAGCAGTACTTC
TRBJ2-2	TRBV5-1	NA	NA	CASSRDGQNTGELFF	TGCGCCAGCAGTCGTGACGGACAGAACACCGGGGAGCTGTTTTTT
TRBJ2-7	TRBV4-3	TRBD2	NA	CASSQGVSAGGAYEQYF	TGCGCCAGCAGCCAAGGAGTATCGGCGGGGGGTGCCTACGAGCAGTACTTC
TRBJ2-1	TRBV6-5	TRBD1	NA	CASSQSGTGYNEQFF	TGTGCCAGCAGCCAAAGCGGGACAGGGTACAATGAGCAGTTCTTC
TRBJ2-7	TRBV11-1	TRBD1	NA	CASSQRTGSRVEQYF	TGTGCCAGCAGCCAAAGGACAGGGTCCCGGGTTGAGCAGTACTTC
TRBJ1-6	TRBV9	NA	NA	CASSDRVYNSPLHF	TGTGCCAGCAGCGACAGGGTCTATAATTCACCCCTCCACTTT
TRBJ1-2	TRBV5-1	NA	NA	CASSLVFSQGNYGYTF	TGCGCCAGCAGCTTGGTCTTTTCCCAGGGGAACTATGGCTACACCTTC
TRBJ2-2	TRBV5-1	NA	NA	CASSLGGINTGELFF	TGCGCCAGCAGCTTGGGAGGGATTAACACCGGGGAGCTGTTTTTT
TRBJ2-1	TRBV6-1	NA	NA	CASRPGLSYNEQFF	TGTGCCAGCAGGCCGGGACTCTCCTACAATGAGCAGTTCTTC
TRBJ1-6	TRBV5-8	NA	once	CASSLILGQGNSPLHF	TGTGCCAGCAGCTTAATTCTAGGGCAGGGGAATTCACCCCTCCACTTT
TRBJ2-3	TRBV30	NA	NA	CAWSVSLVTDTQYF	TGTGCCTGGAGTGTATCGTTAGTCACAGATACGCAGTATTTT
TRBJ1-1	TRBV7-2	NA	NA	CASSLNGGTSEAFF	TGTGCCAGCAGCTTAAACGGAGGGACTAGTGAAGCTTTCTTT
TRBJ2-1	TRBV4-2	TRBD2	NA	CASSPGTSDSDEQFF	TGTGCCAGCAGCCCCGGGACTAGCGATTCGGATGAGCAGTTCTTC
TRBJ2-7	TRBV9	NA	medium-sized	CASASGYDSAYEQYF	TGTGCCAGCGCATCCGGGTACGACTCAGCCTACGAGCAGTACTTC
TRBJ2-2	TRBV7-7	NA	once	CASSLGGANTGELFF	TGTGCCAGCAGCTTAGGGGGAGCGAACACCGGGGAGCTGTTTTTT
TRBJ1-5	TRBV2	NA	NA	CASSGRRYSNQPQHF	TGTGCCAGCAGCGGGAGACGTTATAGCAATCAGCCCCAGCATTTT
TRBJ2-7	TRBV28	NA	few	CASSILSYEQYF	TGTGCCAGCAGTATCTTGTCCTACGAGCAGTACTTC